Each of the 6 T cell receptor beta chains below was sequenced from the same sample in a study of cytomegalovirus exposure and HLA in healthy donors. The PCR contained 60 Vbeta and 13 Jbeta primers. The method was immunoSEQ multiplex PCR; TCRdb's version includes in-frame clones alone and lacks a portion of them. Seen here are about 130,000 clones, 76% observed once, and the top ten hold around 3.2%. Sequences were obtained from PBMCs. The receptors come from a man aged 35-49 years in good health and CMV-seronegative.

The chain employs TRBV30 and TRBJ1-2; no reliable D call. CDR1 GTSNPN and CDR2 SVGIG come from the germline V gene (reference sequence). There are 14 residues in the CDR3. The V gene lost 0 bases and the J gene lost 4 bases, with 12 bases spanning the gap. CDR3 bases: TGTGCCTGGAGTGTAAGGGAGGGAACCTATGGCTACACCTTC. This encodes CAWSVREGTYGYTF.

A word on this clone: The junction departs from germline at one end; a sequencing error may be responsible. This chain joins TRBV15 and TRBJ1-1; tentatively, D is TRBD1 (6 bases). This CDR3 has 15 amino acids. Germline CDR1 LNHNV, CDR2 YYDKDF (reference sequence). CDR3 region: CATSRGGGAGTEAFF. The CDR3 region has the DNA TGTGCCACCAGTAGAGGTGGGGGGGCTGGCACTGAAGCTTTCTTT.

In this sample, this clone turned up a few times. V and J are TRBV19 and TRBJ2-5, with TRBD2 matching 8 bases. The CDR3 length is 18 residues. Germline V gives CDR1 LNHDA, CDR2 SQIVND (reference sequence). Germline trimming cut 7 bases from V and 2 bases from J; bases unmatched to any gene: 18. DNA of the CDR3: TGTGCCAGTACCCCGCGGGGGGCTAGCGCGGGGGGTCAAGAGACCCAGTACTTC. Protein product: CASTPRGASAGGQETQYF.

The chain combines TRBV5-1 with TRBJ1-4; D is possibly TRBD1 (6 bases). Deletions cut 4 bases from V and 4 bases from J, with 11 bases between. The CDR3 is 14 amino acids. Germline V gene data show CDR1 as SGHRS and CDR2 as YFSETQ. The CDR3 loop reads CASSTGTNNEKLFF. In DNA form, the CDR3 reads TGCGCCAGCAGCACCGGGACAAATAATGAAAAACTGTTTTTT.

The table lists this clone with a few counts. This chain links TRBV28 with TRBJ1-1; no definite D call. The germline V and J ends were trimmed by 5 bases and 5 bases, with 12 bases remaining between them. CDR3 length: 13 residues. Germline V lookup: CDR1 MDHEN, CDR2 SYDVKM. For the CDR3, the DNA is TGTGCCAGCAGTACCCCAGCGGCTACTGAAGCTTTCTTT. This translates into CASSTPAATEAFF. Full variable domain (missing parts from reference TRBV28 and TRBJ1-1): DVKVTQSSRYLVKRTGEKVFLECVQDMDHENMFWYRQDPGLGLRLIYFSYDVKMKEKGDIPEGYSVSREKKERFSLILESASTNQTSMYLCASSTPAATEAFFGQGTRLTVV.

The chain combines TRBV7-2 with TRBJ2-1; a possible D gene is TRBD1 (5 bases). The germline V gene encodes CDR1 SGHTA and CDR2 FQGNSA. The V end was cut by 1 base, the J end by 9 bases, with 10 bases between. This CDR3 contains 13 residues. The CDR3 protein is CASSLDARGEQFF. CDR3 DNA sequence: TGTGCCAGCAGCTTAGACGCTAGGGGTGAGCAGTTCTTC.